The 22 T cell receptor beta chains in this list originate from one sample, sequenced in a study of T cell repertoires in cytomegalovirus infection. Each CDR3 protein is one row after TCRdb ran MiXCR on the reads. This table holds 450,000 to 650,000 distinct CDR3 sequences, about 30% found once. The source material was PBMCs. All receptors come from a human donor in good health (CMV status not recorded). Some clones in this sample may be carry-over from other donors' samples.

This chain joins TRBV12-3 or TRBV12-4 and TRBJ1-1; 11 bases fit TRBD1. This CDR3 contains 15 residues. The V and J ends lost 4 bases and 4 bases, in that order; junction bases with no gene match: 5. DNA of the CDR3: TGTGCCAGCAGTTCATCCGGGACAGGGGGCACTGAAGCTTTCTTT. Residues: CASSSSGTGGTEAFF.

A note on this clonotype: A junction boundary mismatches the germline segment, possibly from a read error. The J gene is TRBJ1-5, the V gene TRBV7-2, with 9 nucleotides matching TRBD1. CDR1 is SGHTA and CDR2 is FQGNSA in the germline V gene. The CDR3 consists of 15 residues. This CDR3 is CASSVQGASNRPQHF. For the CDR3, the DNA is TGTGCCAGCAGCGTACAGGGGGCGAGCAATCGGCCCCAGCATTTT.

The rearrangement joins TRBV4-1 to TRBJ2-1; D gene ambiguous. This CDR3 spans 15 amino acids. Germline V gene lookup returns CDR1 MGHRA and CDR2 YSYEKL. Trimming cost V 4 bases and J 0 bases, with 10 bases left between them. The chain's CDR3 is CASSPKVYSYNEQFF. The CDR3 region has the DNA TGCGCCAGCAGCCCTAAGGTCTACTCCTACAATGAGCAGTTCTTC.

The V call is TRBV11-3, the J call TRBJ2-2; the D is unclear. Trimming stripped 5 bases from V and 3 bases from J, with 4 bases between. The CDR3 is 12 amino acids. The germline gives CDR1 SGHNT, CDR2 YENEEA. The DNA of the CDR3 is TGTGCCAGCAGCGGAGACACCGGGGAGCTGTTTTTT. This sequence encodes CASSGDTGELFF.

This chain joins TRBV6-5 and TRBJ2-3; 7 bases are a match to TRBD1. The V gene end was trimmed by 5 bases and the J gene end by 0 bases; junction bases not matched to a gene: 5. Germline V gene data show CDR1 as MNHEY and CDR2 as SVGAGI. This CDR3 comprises 15 residues. CDR3 DNA sequence: TGTGCCAGCAGTCCCACAGGGGCTAGCACAGATACGCAGTATTTT. Translating gives CASSPTGASTDTQYF.

This clonotype was recorded at least ten times. The chain carries TRBV25-1 and TRBJ2-5, with 9 nucleotides matching TRBD2. CDR3 length equals 15 residues. With V trimmed by 3 bases and J by 5 bases, 7 bases remained unmatched. Germline CDR1 is MGHDK and CDR2 is SYGVNS. The CDR3 protein is CASSDPAGGWETQYF. In nucleotides, the CDR3 is TGTGCCAGCAGTGACCCTGCGGGAGGGTGGGAGACCCAGTACTTC.

This clonotype was seen a handful of times. The chain has TRBV5-6 and TRBJ2-1; weak D call: TRBD1 (6 bases). Trimming removed 3 bases at V and 0 bases at J, with 13 bases between. The CDR3 runs 16 residues. Germline lookup yields CDR1 SGHDT and CDR2 YYEEEE. The CDR3 loop reads CASSSRTGNSYNEQFF. The CDR3 DNA follows: TGTGCCAGCAGCTCAAGAACAGGGAACTCCTACAATGAGCAGTTCTTC.

This clonotype was detected only a few times. This sequence joins TRBV11-2 and TRBJ1-4, with D possibly being TRBD1 (6 bases). CDR3 length: 16 residues. The germline gives CDR1 SGHAT, CDR2 FQNNGV. V shed 5 bases and J shed 0 bases, with 13 bases lying between them. The CDR3 loop reads CASSKGGFTTNEKLFF. CDR3 in DNA: TGTGCCAGCAGCAAGGGGGGGTTCACAACTAATGAAAAACTGTTTTTT.

This clonotype occurred many times. CDR3 amino acids: CASSLAGRLAGYNEQFF. The DNA of the CDR3 is TGTGCCAGCAGCTTAGCGGGGCGACTAGCGGGATACAATGAGCAGTTCTTC. This chain joins TRBV7-2 and TRBJ2-1, with 11 bases fitting TRBD2. This CDR3 has 17 residues. V gave up 0 bases and J gave up 4 bases; unmatched junction bases: 5. The V gene's germline CDR1 is SGHTA and CDR2 FQGNSA. Together with reference TRBV7-2 and TRBJ2-1, the CDR3 gives the full variable domain: GAGVSQSPSNKVTEKGKDVELRCDPISGHTALYWYRQSLGQGLEFLIYFQGNSAPDKSGLPSDRFSAERTGGSVSTLTIQRTQQEDSAVYLCASSLAGRLAGYNEQFFGPGTRLTVL.

This clonotype occurred a few times. J is TRBJ2-1 and V is TRBV20-1; the D is unclear. Germline-derived CDR1 and CDR2 are DFQATT and SNEGSKA (reference sequence). The CDR3 sequence is 12 residues long. V was cut by 3 bases and J by 4 bases, with 7 bases left in between. CDR3 loop: CSARPLYNEQFF. The CDR3 region has the DNA TGCAGTGCTAGGCCCCTTTACAATGAGCAGTTCTTC.

The chain recombines TRBV7-8 with TRBJ1-5, with D perhaps TRBD1 (6 bases). V dropped 5 bases and J dropped 4 bases, with 18 bases sitting between them. Germline CDR1 and CDR2: SGHVS and FQNEAQ. The CDR3 runs 16 residues. Here the CDR3 reads CASSPVGGQINQPQHF. The CDR3 bases are TGTGCCAGCAGCCCTGTAGGGGGACAAATAAATCAGCCCCAGCATTTT. The whole variable domain, filled in from reference TRBV7-8 and TRBJ1-5, reads GAGVSQSPRYKVAKRGQDVALRCDPISGHVSLFWYQQALGQGPEFLTYFQNEAQLDKSGLPSDRFFAERPEGSVSTLKIQRTQQEDSAVYLCASSPVGGQINQPQHFGDGTRLSIL.

This clonotype was observed a handful of times. This sequence joins TRBV4-1 and TRBJ2-1; D not resolved. Germline V gene lookup returns CDR1 MGHRA and CDR2 YSYEKL. The CDR3 is made up of 13 amino acids. V lost 1 base and J lost 7, with 8 bases in between. The CDR3 DNA is TGCGCCAGCAGCCAAGTGGCGGCGAATGAGCAGTTCTTC. Encoded protein: CASSQVAANEQFF.

The chain carries TRBV6-1 and TRBJ1-1; 7 nucleotides match TRBD1. V shed 7 bases, J shed 4 bases, and the junction held 6 bases outside the gene matches. Germline V CDR1 and CDR2: MNHNS, SASEGT. The CDR3 loop spans 13 amino acids. As DNA, the CDR3 is TGTGCCAGCACCTCGACAGGGTTCACTGAAGCTTTCTTT. Protein: CASTSTGFTEAFF.

The chain carries TRBV28 and TRBJ2-1; D is ambiguous. The CDR3 runs to 13 residues. CDR1 and CDR2 (germline): MDHEN, SYDVKM. V lost 9 bases and J lost 1, with 10 bases in between. CDR3 residues: CASFGQSYNEQFF. The CDR3 coding sequence is TGTGCCAGTTTCGGCCAGTCCTACAATGAGCAGTTCTTC.

The J gene is TRBJ2-1, the V gene TRBV4-3; 10 positions match TRBD1. The CDR3 extends over 15 amino acids. J lost 7 bases, V lost 5 bases, and 8 bases had no gene match. Germline V gives CDR1 LGHNA, CDR2 YSLEER. CDR3 nucleotide sequence: TGCGCCAGCAGCGGGACAGGGGTGTGGGTTAATGAGCAGTTCTTC. Translating gives CASSGTGVWVNEQFF.

This clonotype has a handful of counts. The V call is TRBV3-1, the J call TRBJ2-3; the match to TRBD2 covers 9 bases. Losses at the gene ends were 0 bases for V and 5 bases for J; bases not matched to a gene: 9. Looked up from germline, CDR1 is LGHDT and CDR2 is YNNKEL (reference sequence). The CDR3 length is 17 residues. The CDR3 DNA follows: TGTGCCAGCAGCCAAGAGGCTTGGGGACTAGCCGGAGATACGCAGTATTTT. It yields the protein CASSQEAWGLAGDTQYF.

The table lists this clonotype with a few counts. The chain links TRBV7-8 to TRBJ2-3; 9 bases map to TRBD2. Looked up from germline, CDR1 is SGHVS and CDR2 is FQNEAQ. V trimming: 1 base; J trimming: 3 bases; junction bases outside the gene matches: 5. CDR3 length: 16 amino acids. This CDR3 reads CASSLGAGGWTDTQYF. CDR3 bases: TGTGCCAGCAGCTTAGGGGCGGGAGGGTGGACAGATACGCAGTATTTT.

The V call is TRBV6-2 or TRBV6-3, the J call TRBJ2-5; 11 nucleotides align to TRBD1. Germline V gene lookup returns CDR1 MNHEY and CDR2 SVGEGT. V trimming: 7 bases; J trimming: 5 bases; junction bases outside the gene matches: 12. The CDR3 extends over 16 amino acids. The CDR3 DNA follows: TGTGCCAGCATCCCATTGGACAGGGGGCGAGGGGAGACCCAGTACTTC. Its translation is CASIPLDRGRGETQYF.

At least ten counts were recorded for this clonotype. This chain links TRBV7-6 with TRBJ2-2; 9 positions match TRBD1. V shed 1 base, J shed 3 bases, and the junction held 12 bases outside the gene matches. Germline lookup yields CDR1 SGHVS and CDR2 FNYEAQ. The CDR3 loop spans 19 amino acids. CDR3 loop: CASSLDFYPGQGDTGELFF. The DNA for the CDR3 is TGTGCCAGCAGCTTAGATTTTTATCCGGGACAGGGAGACACCGGGGAGCTGTTTTTT.

The CDR3 loop reads CASSLVSGSWPDTQYF. Here the CDR3 DNA reads TGTGCCAGCAGCTTAGTTAGCGGGAGTTGGCCAGATACGCAGTATTTT. The V and J genes are TRBV7-2 and TRBJ2-3; 9 bases fit TRBD2. The CDR3 consists of 16 residues. Trimming removed 1 base from V and 4 bases from J; junction bases left unmatched: 6. Germline V gene sequence: CDR1 SGHTA, CDR2 FQGNSA.

There are many counts of this clonotype. CDR3 nucleotide sequence: TGTGCCAGCAGCCCCGGAGGGCAGGGGGCTTTCGGCTACACCTTC. As protein: CASSPGGQGAFGYTF. The chain carries TRBV7-2 and TRBJ1-2, with 8 bases fitting TRBD1. V lost 5 bases and J lost 8; bases outside the gene matches: 13. CDR1 and CDR2 from the germline V gene are SGHTA and FQGNSA. The CDR3 is 15 residues long.

CDR3 residues: CASSRAASSYNEQFF. CDR3 DNA sequence: TGTGCCAGCAGCAGGGCGGCGAGCTCCTACAATGAGCAGTTCTTC. The chain couples TRBV5-4 to TRBJ2-1; D is unclear. Germline V gives CDR1 SGHNT, CDR2 YYREEE (reference sequence). With 4 bases removed from V and 0 bases from J, the gap between germline ends came to 11 bases. This CDR3 is 15 amino acids long.